The 3 T cell receptor beta chains below all came from one sample that was sequenced in a study of T-cell memory formation after mild COVID-19 (dated by TCRdb to about 2021). Library construction relied on 5' RACE. Reads for this sample came from an Illumina NovaSeq 6000. Using fastp trimming at Q25 and MiXCR clonotype assembly, TCRdb reanalyzed the public sequencing data and kept in-frame beta chains. All rows with the same CDR3 protein become a single entry with the most common DNA and genes. The table for this sample lists around 510,000 distinct CDR3 sequences; about 20% of them were counted only once. The ten largest clones capture around 8.4% of the sample. Sequenced sample: PBMCs or a T cell subset sorted from them (not recorded which). The origin of the receptors is an adult woman who had mild COVID-19 (a few samples of this study predate the infection). The sample titles of this study are shuffled in the database, so cell type and time point are left out; the donor was told from shared clones.

This clonotype has only a few counts. The V gene is TRBV10-3, the J gene TRBJ1-5; D call uncertain. The CDR3 sequence is 15 residues long. Looked up from germline, CDR1 is ENHRY and CDR2 is SYGVKD. V dropped 1 base and J dropped 0 bases, with 7 bases sitting between them. CDR3 sequence reads: CAISEFEASNQPQHF. The CDR3 nucleotides are TGTGCCATCAGTGAGTTCGAGGCTAGCAATCAGCCCCAGCATTTT.

This chain links TRBV6-5 with TRBJ1-1, with D unclear. CDR3 length: 13 amino acids. Per germline, CDR1 MNHEY and CDR2 SVGAGI. V shed 2 bases and J shed 1 base, with 5 bases lying between them. For the CDR3, the DNA is TGTGCCAGCAGTTACGGGTGGAACACTGAAGCTTTCTTT. It is translated as CASSYGWNTEAFF.

In this sample, this clonotype turned up a few times. V is TRBV20-1 and J is TRBJ1-2; D not resolved. Germline V gene lookup returns CDR1 DFQATT and CDR2 SNEGSKA (reference sequence). The CDR3 has 11 amino acids. V lost 1 base and J lost 8, with 8 bases in between. CDR3 amino acids: CSARALDGYTF. In DNA form, the CDR3 reads TGCAGTGCTAGAGCTCTGGACGGCTACACCTTC.